These 14 T cell receptor beta chains originate from one sample sequenced in a study of T-cell memory formation after mild COVID-19. From the 5' RACE reads, TCRdb called clonotypes with MiXCR, one entry per CDR3 protein. The table shows over 150,000 distinct CDR3 sequences, with around 21% occurring only once. Sequenced sample: PBMCs or a T cell subset sorted from them (not recorded which). These receptor sequences come from an adult woman who had mild COVID-19 (a few samples of this study predate the infection). Cell type and time point are not known.

The chain couples TRBV4-3 to TRBJ2-1, with no clear D. Trimming removed 1 base from V and 5 bases from J, with 6 bases in between. The germline CDR1 and CDR2 sequences are LGHNA and YSLEER. The CDR3 spans 13 residues. CDR3 residues: CASSQGPNNEQFF. As DNA, the CDR3 is TGCGCCAGCAGCCAAGGACCAAACAATGAGCAGTTCTTC.

This clonotype has just a few counts. The chain links TRBV27 to TRBJ1-1; tentatively, D is TRBD1 (5 bases). Germline V CDR1 and CDR2: MNHEY, SMNVEV (reference sequence). The CDR3 is 13 residues long. V was clipped by 8 bases and J by 2 bases, with 12 bases between them. CDR3 amino acids: CASRKTVNTEAFF. In nucleotides, the CDR3 is TGTGCCAGCCGGAAGACAGTAAACACTGAAGCTTTCTTT.

The chain recombines TRBV6-2 or TRBV6-3 with TRBJ1-5; TRBD1 matches 9 bases. Germline values: CDR1 MNHEY, CDR2 SVGEGT. Losses at the gene ends were 10 bases for V and 6 bases for J; bases not matched to a gene: 10. The CDR3 consists of 14 residues. The CDR3 nucleotides are TGTGCCACAAGGGACAGGGTGTACTCTCAGCCCCAGCATTTT. Its translation: CATRDRVYSQPQHF.

This chain connects TRBV7-2 to TRBJ2-1; 8 nucleotides agree with TRBD1. Looked up from germline, CDR1 is SGHTA and CDR2 is FQGNSA. Trimming cost V 1 base and J 6 bases; bases outside gene matches: 8. The length of the CDR3 is 16 residues. The CDR3 sequence is CASSLDAGGWGNEQFF. In nucleotides, the CDR3 is TGTGCCAGCAGCTTAGACGCAGGGGGCTGGGGCAATGAGCAGTTCTTC.

There are a few counts of this clonotype. The rearrangement links TRBV7-6 to TRBJ2-1; no reliable D call. There are 12 residues in the CDR3. The V gene's germline CDR1 is SGHVS and CDR2 FNYEAQ. The V and J ends lost 0 bases and 10 bases respectively, with 7 bases between them. CDR3 DNA sequence: TGTGCCAGCAGCTTAGCAGGAGAGGAGCAGTTCTTC. The encoded protein is CASSLAGEEQFF.

This clonotype was seen a handful of times. The genes are TRBV7-8 and TRBJ2-5; D is uncertain. V lost 2 bases to trimming and J lost 0 bases, with 7 bases between them. The CDR3 is 14 residues long. The germline gives CDR1 SGHVS, CDR2 FQNEAQ. CDR3 in amino acids: CASSLSQHQETQYF. In nucleotides, the CDR3 is TGTGCCAGCAGCTTAAGTCAGCACCAAGAGACCCAGTACTTC.

Ten or more counts support this clonotype. The chain couples TRBV19 to TRBJ2-3, with a possible D match to TRBD2 (5 bases). The CDR3 has 14 amino acids. V dropped 6 bases and J dropped 4 bases, with 14 bases sitting between them. Germline V gene lookup returns CDR1 LNHDA and CDR2 SQIVND (reference sequence). CDR3 amino acids: CASSSGPDADTQYF. The CDR3 nucleotides read TGTGCCAGTAGCAGCGGACCAGATGCAGATACGCAGTATTTT.

The J gene is TRBJ2-7, the V gene TRBV30; the D is unclear. CDR3 size: 12 residues. Germline values: CDR1 GTSNPN, CDR2 SVGIG (reference sequence). V dropped 2 bases and J dropped 1 base, with 6 bases sitting between them. The CDR3 protein is CAWSYGSYEQYF. The CDR3 DNA reads TGTGCCTGGAGTTACGGATCCTACGAGCAGTACTTC.

The V and J genes are TRBV30 and TRBJ2-1; no clear D. This CDR3 spans 16 amino acids. Trimming left V 0 bases short and J 8 bases short, with 20 bases between. Per germline, CDR1 GTSNPN and CDR2 SVGIG (reference sequence). CDR3 protein: CAWSVLVSSKRDEQFF. CDR3 DNA: TGTGCCTGGAGTGTCCTAGTCTCCTCAAAACGGGATGAGCAGTTCTTC. Filled out from reference TRBV30 and TRBJ2-1, the complete variable domain reads SQTIHQWPATLVQPVGSPLSLECTVEGTSNPNLYWYRQAAGRGLQLLFYSVGIGQISSEVPQNLSASRPQDRQFILSSKKLLLSDSGFYLCAWSVLVSSKRDEQFFGPGTRLTVL.

This clonotype was recorded only once. The chain links TRBV6-1 to TRBJ2-7; D may be TRBD1 (5 bases). The CDR3 contains 15 residues. Germline CDR1 reads MNHNS; CDR2 reads SASEGT. Between the trimmed V and J ends, which lost 4 bases and 2 bases, there was a span of 15 bases. Here the CDR3 reads CASSVKTDPTYEQYF. The CDR3 coding sequence is TGTGCCAGCAGTGTCAAGACAGACCCTACCTACGAGCAGTACTTC.

J is TRBJ1-1 and V is TRBV29-1, with D possibly matching TRBD1 (5 bases). The CDR3 spans 13 residues. The V gene's germline CDR1 is SQVTM and CDR2 ANQGSEA. Trimming removed 1 base from V and 3 bases from J, with 9 bases in between. The CDR3 DNA follows: TGCAGCGTTGAAGGACAGTTGGACACTGAAGCTTTCTTT. Encoded protein: CSVEGQLDTEAFF. Full variable domain (missing parts from reference TRBV29-1 and TRBJ1-1): SAVISQKPSRDICQRGTSLTIQCQVDSQVTMMFWYRQQPGQSLTLIATANQGSEATYESGFVIDKFPISRPNLTFSTLTVSNMSPEDSSIYLCSVEGQLDTEAFFGQGTRLTVV.

The J gene is TRBJ1-1, the V gene TRBV20-1; 11 bases are shared with TRBD1. With 5 bases clipped from V and 4 bases from J, the junction kept 15 bases outside the gene matches. Germline-derived CDR1 and CDR2 are DFQATT and SNEGSKA (reference sequence). The CDR3 has 17 residues. The CDR3 region has the DNA TGCAGTGCTCTACATCCGGGACAGGGGGTTTGGCGCACTGAAGCTTTCTTT. Translated: CSALHPGQGVWRTEAFF.

The rearrangement uses TRBV4-3 and TRBJ2-1; TRBD2 matches 7 bases. Germline V gene data show CDR1 as LGHNA and CDR2 as YSLEER. CDR3 length: 16 amino acids. V lost 1 base and J lost 5; bases outside the gene matches: 8. Here the CDR3 DNA reads TGCGCCAGCAGCCAAGGTCATCCTAGCGGCAACAATGAGCAGTTCTTC. Translation: CASSQGHPSGNNEQFF.

In its sample, this clonotype was seen a few times. The CDR3: CASSLLGVNPLHF. In DNA form, the CDR3 reads TGTGCCAGCAGTTTACTCGGGGTAAATCCCCTCCACTTT. The rearrangement links TRBV27 to TRBJ1-6; D gene ambiguous. From germline, CDR1 is MNHEY and CDR2 SMNVEV (reference sequence). The CDR3 is 13 amino acids. Between the trimmed V and J ends, which lost 2 bases and 13 bases, there was a span of 12 bases.